The entry below describes one TCR beta chain. The data were taken from a study of blood T cell repertoires in COVID-19. Measured with immunoSEQ multiplex PCR; TCRdb has only the in-frame clones, and not every one. This sample has 200,000 to 250,000 clones, with 70% to 90% found just once. The V and J ends lost 2 bases and 4 bases, in that order; junction bases with no gene match: 5. The CDR3 is 16 residues long. CDR1 and CDR2 (germline): SEHNR, FQNEAQ (reference sequence). The sequence came from a man aged 25 to 40 who had recovered from COVID-19. The sample was PBMCs or T cells enriched from blood (not recorded which). V usage is TRBV7-9 and J usage is TRBJ2-7; 13 nucleotides align to TRBD2. The CDR3 coding sequence is TGTGCCAGCAGCTTAACTAGCGGGAGGGCCGTTTACGAGCAGTACTTC. Protein: CASSLTSGRAVYEQYF.